The 20 T cell receptor beta chains below come from one sample, sequenced in a study of cytotoxic CD8 clonotypes in ibrutinib-treated CLL. Measured with immunoSEQ multiplex PCR; TCRdb has only the in-frame clones, and not every one. This sample yields roughly 30,000 clones, of which about 80% are seen a single time; 40% to 60% belongs to the top ten. The specimen comprised PBMCs, sampled after 36 months of ibrutinib treatment. The receptors stem from a human donor with chronic lymphocytic leukemia.

The rearrangement uses TRBV7-3 and TRBJ2-1; D is unclear. The CDR3 sequence is 13 residues long. Between the trimmed V and J ends, which lost 0 bases and 6 bases, there was a span of 6 bases. The germline V gene has CDR1 SGHTA and CDR2 FQGTGA. The CDR3: CASSLTERNEQFF. CDR3 coding DNA: TGTGCCAGCAGCTTAACGGAGCGCAATGAGCAGTTCTTC.

V is TRBV6-5 and J is TRBJ1-5; no definite D call. Per germline, CDR1 MNHEY and CDR2 SVGAGI. V was trimmed by 8 bases and J by 5 bases, leaving 16 bases between them. This CDR3 contains 14 residues. The CDR3 sequence is CASGEQASYQPQHF. CDR3 nucleotides: TGTGCCAGCGGGGAGCAGGCGTCATATCAGCCCCAGCATTTT.

The chain uses TRBV7-6 and TRBJ2-1; the D gene could be TRBD1 or TRBD2 (6 bases each). Trimming stripped 3 bases from V and 2 bases from J, with 11 bases between. The germline gives CDR1 SGHVS, CDR2 FNYEAQ. The length of the CDR3 is 15 residues. CDR3 sequence reads: CASSLEGVPYNEQFF. As DNA, the CDR3 is TGTGCCAGCAGCTTGGAGGGGGTACCCTACAATGAGCAGTTCTTC.

The gene calls are TRBV7-9 and TRBJ2-2, with D unclear. The CDR3 length is 14 residues. Germline V gene sequence: CDR1 SEHNR, CDR2 FQNEAQ (reference sequence). Trimming took 5 bases from V and 3 from J, leaving 10 bases between them. In DNA, the CDR3 is TGTGCCAGCAGCCAAAATCTATACACCGGGGAGCTGTTTTTT. Its protein product is CASSQNLYTGELFF.

This clone has only a few counts. The V gene is TRBV5-1, the J gene TRBJ1-2, with 7 bases that match TRBD1. Trimming at V came to 0 bases and at J to 4 bases, leaving 3 bases not matched to a gene. Germline V gives CDR1 SGHRS, CDR2 YFSETQ. CDR3 size: 14 residues. The chain's CDR3 is CASSLGQGGYGYTF. The CDR3 region has the DNA TGCGCCAGCAGCTTGGGACAGGGTGGCTATGGCTACACCTTC.

The J gene is TRBJ1-5, the V gene TRBV10-3; the match to TRBD1 covers 7 bases. CDR1 and CDR2 (germline): ENHRY, SYGVKD. J lost 6 bases, V lost 5 bases, and 7 bases had no gene match. This CDR3 spans 14 amino acids. The CDR3 DNA sequence: TGTGCCATCAGTAGACAGGGAAGCGGTCAGCCCCAGCATTTT. It yields the protein CAISRQGSGQPQHF.

V is TRBV4-2 and J is TRBJ2-7, with D possibly matching TRBD1 (6 bases). The CDR3 length is 14 residues. The V and J ends lost 1 base and 2 bases respectively, with 9 bases between them. CDR1 is LGHNA and CDR2 is YNFKEQ in the germline V gene. The CDR3 spells CASSQGGQTYEQYF. In DNA form, the CDR3 reads TGTGCCAGCAGCCAAGGCGGACAGACCTACGAGCAGTACTTC.

The genes are TRBV7-2 and TRBJ2-5; 11 nucleotides line up with TRBD2. CDR1 and CDR2 (germline): SGHTA, FQGNSA. This CDR3 comprises 14 residues. Unmatched junction bases numbered 2, after V lost 3 bases and J lost 5 bases. Here the CDR3 reads CASSFLAGGETQYF. The CDR3 coding sequence is TGTGCCAGCAGCTTCCTAGCGGGGGGCGAGACCCAGTACTTC. Based on the CDR3 plus reference TRBV7-2 and TRBJ2-5, the full variable domain is GAGVSQSPSNKVTEKGKDVELRCDPISGHTALYWYRQSLGQGLEFLIYFQGNSAPDKSGLPSDRFSAERTGGSVSTLTIQRTQQEDSAVYLCASSFLAGGETQYFGPGTRLLVL.

The chain is built from TRBV9 and TRBJ2-7, with TRBD1 matching over 7 bases. Germline V gene sequence: CDR1 SGDLS, CDR2 YYNGEE. The V gene end was trimmed by 3 bases and the J gene end by 3 bases; junction bases not matched to a gene: 0. There are 12 residues in the CDR3. CDR3 region: CASSGQGYEQYF. Written as DNA, the CDR3 is TGTGCCAGCAGCGGACAGGGCTACGAGCAGTACTTC.

The V gene is TRBV6-5, the J gene TRBJ1-1; a possible D gene is TRBD1 (6 bases). The CDR3 is made up of 13 amino acids. CDR1 is MNHEY, CDR2 SVGAGI, per germline. V lost 6 bases and J lost 6, with 14 bases in between. CDR3 DNA sequence: TGTGCCAGCAGATCCCCCAGGGGTCCTGAAGCTTTCTTT. Residues: CASRSPRGPEAFF.

The CDR3 is CASSGPLSPYNEQFF. Here the CDR3 DNA reads TGTGCCAGCAGTGGGCCTTTAAGCCCCTACAATGAGCAGTTCTTC. The chain employs TRBV5-6 and TRBJ2-1; D not resolved. Germline assignment: CDR1 SGHDT and CDR2 YYEEEE. This CDR3 region has 15 residues. V was pared by 5 bases and J by 2 bases, with 14 bases between.

By share of the sample, this clone is medium-sized. The chain employs TRBV5-1 and TRBJ1-1, with 9 bases identical to TRBD1. The CDR3 loop spans 17 amino acids. The V gene end was trimmed by 1 base and the J gene end by 1 base; junction bases not matched to a gene: 8. CDR1 and CDR2 from the germline V gene are SGHRS and YFSETQ. CDR3 nucleotides: TGCGCCAGCAGCTTGCTAAAGACAGGGGGTGGGAACACTGAAGCTTTCTTT. Protein product: CASSLLKTGGGNTEAFF.

The sample holds a few counts of this clone. The V gene is TRBV7-3, the J gene TRBJ1-2, with a weak D call TRBD1 (5 bases). This CDR3 is built from 13 residues. In germline, CDR1 is SGHTA, CDR2 FQGTGA. Trimming left V 5 bases short and J 4 bases short, with 11 bases between. Here the CDR3 reads CASSLAGGYGYTF. The CDR3 nucleotides are TGTGCCAGCAGCCTCGCCGGGGGCTATGGCTACACCTTC.

V and J are TRBV2 and TRBJ2-7; 7 bases map to TRBD1. The V and J ends lost 8 bases and 6 bases, in that order; junction bases with no gene match: 19. Germline CDR1 is SNHLY and CDR2 is FYNNEI. The CDR3 has 16 residues. The CDR3 bases are TGTGCCAGCCTGAAGGACAGGACCAATAACCGGATCGAGCAGTACTTC. Translated: CASLKDRTNNRIEQYF. Complete variable domain (other parts from reference TRBV2 and TRBJ2-7): EPEVTQTPSHQVTQMGQEVILRCVPISNHLYFYWYRQILGQKVEFLVSFYNNEISEKSEIFDDQFSVERPDGSNFTLKIRSTKLEDSAMYFCASLKDRTNNRIEQYFGPGTRLTVT.

The CDR3 coding sequence is TGTGCCAGCTCACCACCAATAGGACAGGGGGCGAACACTGAAGCTTTCTTT. This sequence encodes CASSPPIGQGANTEAFF. The rearrangement uses TRBV18 and TRBJ1-1; 11 bases map to TRBD1. The CDR3 has 17 residues. Trimming at V came to 0 bases and at J to 1 base, leaving 4 bases not matched to a gene. CDR1 and CDR2 (germline): KGHSH, LQKENI.

This rearrangement joins TRBV9 to TRBJ1-5; D is perhaps TRBD1 (5 bases). Germline CDR1 reads SGDLS; CDR2 reads YYNGEE. CDR3 length: 14 amino acids. Trimming stripped 6 bases from V and 3 bases from J, with 13 bases between. The CDR3 here is CASTEGPTNQPQHF. Written as DNA, the CDR3 is TGTGCCAGCACGGAGGGGCCCACCAATCAGCCCCAGCATTTT.

J is TRBJ1-2 and V is TRBV4-1; 8 bases agree with TRBD1. Germline V gene data show CDR1 as MGHRA and CDR2 as YSYEKL. The ends lost 5 bases at V and 7 bases at J; junction bases unmatched: 6. This CDR3 is 13 amino acids long. CDR3 nucleotides: TGCGCCAGCAGCAGCACAGGGGGAGGTGGCTACACCTTC. Encoded protein: CASSSTGGGGYTF.

V usage is TRBV15 and J usage is TRBJ2-1; 8 bases match TRBD2. Germline V gene sequence: CDR1 LNHNV, CDR2 YYDKDF (reference sequence). This CDR3 region has 15 residues. The junction had 3 bases not matched to a gene; V was cut back by 1 base and J by 4 bases. Here the CDR3 reads CATSRGQRGYNEQFF. The CDR3, as DNA: TGTGCCACCAGCAGAGGCCAGCGGGGGTACAATGAGCAGTTCTTC.

This clone was detected only once. J is TRBJ2-2 and V is TRBV7-9, with 8 nucleotides matching TRBD1. CDR3 length: 15 residues. Germline V CDR1 and CDR2: SEHNR, FQNEAQ (reference sequence). J was trimmed by 7 bases and V by 3 bases; bases with no gene match: 7. CDR3 nucleotides: TGTGCCAGCAGCTTGTACAGGGGGTTGAGCGGGGAGCTGTTTTTT. Translation: CASSLYRGLSGELFF.

V and J are TRBV2 and TRBJ2-6; D gene unclear. CDR3 length equals 15 residues. Germline lookup yields CDR1 SNHLY and CDR2 FYNNEI. V was clipped by 6 bases and J by 4 bases, with 13 bases between them. CDR3 DNA sequence: TGTGCCAGCAGCCGCCGGAACATGGGGGCCAACGTCCTGACTTTC. It specifies CASSRRNMGANVLTF.